One and the same sample provided the 17 T cell receptor beta chains below, sequenced in a study of tumor and adjacent non-tumor tissue in lung cancer. No cell sorting was done before RNA was extracted from the tissue. Distant lung tissue was collected more than 3 cm away from the tumor edge. The library came from three nested PCR rounds adapted from ARM-PCR protocols. TCRdb reprocessed the multiplex PCR reads via MiXCR and lists one record per CDR3 protein. The sample carries roughly 49,000 distinct CDR3 sequences, roughly 69% recorded once. Sequencing was done on a sample of distant non-tumor lung tissue. The receptors stem from a woman in her sixties with non-small cell lung cancer.

The chain has TRBV6-5 and TRBJ2-5; TRBD2 matches at 10 bases. Germline CDR1 reads MNHEY; CDR2 reads SVGAGI. J lost 7 bases, V lost 7 bases, and 15 bases had no gene match. The CDR3 has 16 residues. Here the CDR3 DNA reads TGTGCCAGCAATCCCATAGCTAGCGGGAGTGGAGTGACCCAGTACTTC. This gives the protein CASNPIASGSGVTQYF.

Concerning this clonotype: Sequence at one end of the junction differs from germline and may be a read error. V gene TRBV4-3 combines with J gene TRBJ2-7, with a tentative D call TRBD1 (5 bases). There are 16 residues in the CDR3. Germline V lookup: CDR1 LGHNA, CDR2 YSLEER. CDR3 sequence: CVSSQDWPRQGYEQYF. The CDR3 DNA is TGCGTCAGCAGCCAAGATTGGCCAAGGCAGGGTTACGAGCAGTACTTC.

V is TRBV6-2 or TRBV6-3 and J is TRBJ2-5; possibly TRBD1 or TRBD2 for D (5 bases each). Germline-derived CDR1 and CDR2 are MNHEY and SVGEGT. Trimming left V 2 bases short and J 7 bases short, with 20 bases between. The CDR3 has 16 residues. The CDR3 DNA reads as TGTGCCAGCAGTTACAGTGTCGGAGGACGGGGACGGACCCAGTACTTC. Its translation: CASSYSVGGRGRTQYF.

Ten or more counts support this clonotype. The V and J genes are TRBV6-5 and TRBJ2-3; possibly TRBD2 for D (7 bases). CDR3 size: 16 residues. V lost 7 bases and J lost 0, with 17 bases in between. Germline lookup yields CDR1 MNHEY and CDR2 SVGAGI. CDR3 DNA sequence: TGTGCCAGCATGCACCTCGGGGGGCCTAGCACAGATACGCAGTATTTT. This translates into CASMHLGGPSTDTQYF.

This clonotype was counted a few times. A much more abundant neighbour one base away suggests this may be a read error. V usage is TRBV14 and J usage is TRBJ2-5; D remains unclear. The CDR3 spans 13 residues. Per the germline V gene, CDR1 is SGHDN and CDR2 is FVKESK. In DNA form, the CDR3 reads TGTACCAGCAGCCAAGGGCTTCTGGGGACCCAGTACTTC. Translated: CTSSQGLLGTQYF.

Note on this clonotype: Its ends do not fully match the called genes, so a read error is possible. The chain carries TRBV4-2 and TRBJ1-4; possibly TRBD1 for D (5 bases). The germline V gene encodes CDR1 LGHNA and CDR2 YNFKEQ. The CDR3 consists of 14 residues. The CDR3 is CAISQERGGEKLFF. For the CDR3, the DNA is TGTGCCATCAGCCAAGAAAGGGGTGGTGAAAAACTGTTTTTT.

At least ten counts were recorded for this clonotype. The chain uses TRBV29-1 and TRBJ1-2, with 9 bases fitting TRBD1. The CDR3 has 15 residues. With V trimmed by 0 bases and J by 5 bases, 7 bases remained unmatched. The germline CDR1 and CDR2 sequences are SQVTM and ANQGSEA. The CDR3 loop is CSVEDRDRGNYGYTF. CDR3 DNA: TGCAGCGTTGAAGATCGAGACAGGGGGAATTATGGCTACACCTTC.

On this clonotype itself: This clone may be a read error of a much larger clone one base away. The V and J genes are TRBV28 and TRBJ1-4, with D unresolved. Between the trimmed V and J ends, which lost 4 bases and 6 bases, there was a span of 6 bases. CDR3 size: 12 residues. The germline gives CDR1 MDHEN, CDR2 SYDVKM. Written as DNA, the CDR3 is TGTGCCAGCAGTTCGAGAGATGAAAAACTGTTTTTT. Protein product: CASSSRDEKLFF.

Points on this clonotype: An end of the junction differs from the germline gene, which may be a read error. DNA for the CDR3: TGTGCCAGCAGCTTAGAGAGGGAGAGGAATGAGAAGTTCTTC. This codes for CASSLERERNEKFF. The chain joins TRBV7-8 to TRBJ2-1, with D perhaps matching TRBD2 (5 bases). Germline CDR1 and CDR2: SGHVS and FQNEAQ. This CDR3 spans 14 amino acids.

This clonotype was detected only a few times. Here the CDR3 omits its conserved ending phenylalanine or tryptophan, so a read error is the likely source. Because the CDR3's place on the DNA is in doubt, the DNA is left out and the CDR3 is given as listed by TCRdb. The chain has TRBV4-3 and TRBJ2-6. Germline CDR1 is LGHNA and CDR2 is YSLEER. With termini counted, the CDR3 has 18 amino acids. The CDR3 protein is CASSQDVAEAAGANVQTL.

In this sample, this clonotype is large (0.1 to 1%). The chain has TRBV11-2 and TRBJ1-1, with 10 nucleotides matching TRBD1. V lost 6 bases and J lost 0; bases outside the gene matches: 7. CDR1 and CDR2 from the germline V gene are SGHAT and FQNNGV. The CDR3 runs to 16 residues. CDR3 nucleotide sequence: TGTGCCAGCAGATCCGGGGACAGGGGCATGAACACTGAAGCTTTCTTT. This codes for CASRSGDRGMNTEAFF. The variable domain in full, with the rest retrieved from reference TRBV11-2 and TRBJ1-1, is EAGVAQSPRYKIIEKRQSVAFWCNPISGHATLYWYQQILGQGPKLLIQFQNNGVVDDSQLPKDRFSAERLKGVDSTLKIQPAKLEDSAVYLCASRSGDRGMNTEAFFGQGTRLTVV.

This clonotype was seen at least ten times. The V and J genes are TRBV11-2 and TRBJ2-1; the D call may be TRBD1 or TRBD2 (5 bases each). V dropped 7 bases and J dropped 4 bases, with 14 bases sitting between them. The CDR3 is 14 amino acids. Germline V CDR1 and CDR2: SGHAT, FQNNGV. This CDR3 reads CASNPGRKYNEQFF. Written as DNA, the CDR3 is TGTGCCAGCAACCCGGGACGGAAATACAATGAGCAGTTCTTC.

This clonotype has a handful of counts. A much larger clone is a single base away; this may be a read error. The J gene is TRBJ2-2, the V gene TRBV20-1, with D tentatively TRBD2 (6 bases). The CDR3 spans 14 residues. Germline CDR1 is DFQATT and CDR2 is SNEGSKA (reference sequence). With 7 bases removed from V and 5 bases from J, the gap between germline ends came to 17 bases. CDR3 amino acids: CSGVGEERTGELFF. CDR3 sequence (DNA): TGCAGTGGGGTGGGGGAGGAGAGGACCGGGGAGCTGTTTTTT.

The J gene is TRBJ1-2, the V gene TRBV4-2; D is ambiguous. The V gene lost 8 bases and the J gene lost 2 bases, with 18 bases spanning the gap. CDR3 size: 15 residues. CDR1 LGHNA and CDR2 YNFKEQ come from the germline V gene. The CDR3 DNA sequence: TGTGCCAGCGACCAATTGGCCCTGCCCAACTATGGCTACACCTTC. This sequence encodes CASDQLALPNYGYTF.

This clonotype was recorded once. At one end, the junction sequence differs from germline, possibly due to a read error. The gene calls are TRBV5-4 and TRBJ2-6; possibly TRBD2 for D (6 bases). Germline assignment: CDR1 SGHNT and CDR2 YYREEE (reference sequence). The CDR3 sequence is 18 residues long. The CDR3 bases are TGTGCCAGCAGTCGCCCCGGGATAGGGAGGTCTGAGGCCAACGTCCTGACTTTC. Encoded protein: CASSRPGIGRSEANVLTF.

This clonotype was recorded at least ten times. The V call is TRBV4-3, the J call TRBJ2-4; 11 bases are shared with TRBD2. With V trimmed by 1 base and J by 0 bases, 17 bases remained unmatched. CDR3 size: 22 residues. Germline V CDR1 and CDR2: LGHNA, YSLEER. CDR3 DNA: TGCGCCAGCAGCCAAGGTGCAGGGCTAGCGGGAGGCACCCGGTTAGCCAAAAACATTCAGTACTTC. This gives the protein CASSQGAGLAGGTRLAKNIQYF.

This clonotype was recorded at least ten times. The genes are TRBV7-8 and TRBJ2-2, with 13 bases that match TRBD2. Germline assignment: CDR1 SGHVS and CDR2 FQNEAQ. With 2 bases clipped from V and 0 bases from J, the junction kept 6 bases outside the gene matches. CDR3 size: 19 residues. The CDR3 DNA is TGTGCCAGCAGCTTAATCAGACTAGCGGGAGGAACGAACACCGGGGAGCTGTTTTTT. It codes for CASSLIRLAGGTNTGELFF.